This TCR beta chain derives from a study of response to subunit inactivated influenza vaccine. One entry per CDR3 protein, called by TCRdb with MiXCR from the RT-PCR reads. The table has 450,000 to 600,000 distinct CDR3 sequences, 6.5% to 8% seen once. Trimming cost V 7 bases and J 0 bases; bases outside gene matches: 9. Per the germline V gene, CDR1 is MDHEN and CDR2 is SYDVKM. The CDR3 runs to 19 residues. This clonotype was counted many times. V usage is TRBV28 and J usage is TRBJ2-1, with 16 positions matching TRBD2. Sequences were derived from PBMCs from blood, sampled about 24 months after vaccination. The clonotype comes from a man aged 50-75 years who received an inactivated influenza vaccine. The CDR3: CASTPGLAGGMGSYNEQFF. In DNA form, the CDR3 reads TGTGCCAGCACCCCGGGACTAGCGGGAGGGATGGGCTCCTACAATGAGCAGTTCTTC.